This T cell receptor beta chain was captured in a study of blood T cell repertoires in COVID-19. Turning to the study itself: Donors in the United States, Italy and Spain gave samples during acute or convalescent COVID-19.

The CDR3 extends over 15 amino acids. Source study methods: Amplification of reference gene primers was used by the study to estimate nucleated cell counts. TCRdb's copy holds only in-frame clones and misses some; the assay was immunoSEQ multiplex PCR. Clonal size and the V and J genes are those of that table, whereas D and trimming came from the DNA. The sample has hundreds of thousands of clones, roughly 86% seen once. Cohorts were based on clinical histories the participants reported. Donors of Cohort 3 who recovered were those that had two negative PCRs, clearance, or symptom resolution. Sequenced sample: PBMCs or T cells enriched from blood (not recorded which). The receptor comes from a woman in her thirties who had recovered from COVID-19. The V gene is TRBV21-1, the J gene TRBJ2-7; the table's TRBD1 call for D was not verified on the DNA. TRBV21-1 is marked as a pseudogene. The CDR3, as DNA: TGTGCCAGCAAAAGCCTCGGGACAGAGGTCTACGAGCAGTACTTC. Protein sequence: CASKSLGTEVYEQYF.